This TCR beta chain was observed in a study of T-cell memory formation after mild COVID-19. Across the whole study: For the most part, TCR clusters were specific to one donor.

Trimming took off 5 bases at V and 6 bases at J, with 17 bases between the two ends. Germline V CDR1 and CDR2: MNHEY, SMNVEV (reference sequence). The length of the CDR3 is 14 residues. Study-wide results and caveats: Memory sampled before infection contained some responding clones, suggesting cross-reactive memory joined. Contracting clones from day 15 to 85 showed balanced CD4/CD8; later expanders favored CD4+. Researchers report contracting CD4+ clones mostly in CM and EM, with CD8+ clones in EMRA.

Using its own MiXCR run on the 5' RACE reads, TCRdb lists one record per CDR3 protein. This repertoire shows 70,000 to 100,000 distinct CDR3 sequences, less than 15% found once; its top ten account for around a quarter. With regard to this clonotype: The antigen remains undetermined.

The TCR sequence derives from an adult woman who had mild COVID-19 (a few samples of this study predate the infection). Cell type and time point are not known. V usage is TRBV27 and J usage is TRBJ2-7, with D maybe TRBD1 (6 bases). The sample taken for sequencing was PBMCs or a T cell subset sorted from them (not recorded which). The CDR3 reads CASSPGTWLIEQYF. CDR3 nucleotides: TGTGCCAGCAGTCCAGGGACATGGTTGATCGAGCAGTACTTC.